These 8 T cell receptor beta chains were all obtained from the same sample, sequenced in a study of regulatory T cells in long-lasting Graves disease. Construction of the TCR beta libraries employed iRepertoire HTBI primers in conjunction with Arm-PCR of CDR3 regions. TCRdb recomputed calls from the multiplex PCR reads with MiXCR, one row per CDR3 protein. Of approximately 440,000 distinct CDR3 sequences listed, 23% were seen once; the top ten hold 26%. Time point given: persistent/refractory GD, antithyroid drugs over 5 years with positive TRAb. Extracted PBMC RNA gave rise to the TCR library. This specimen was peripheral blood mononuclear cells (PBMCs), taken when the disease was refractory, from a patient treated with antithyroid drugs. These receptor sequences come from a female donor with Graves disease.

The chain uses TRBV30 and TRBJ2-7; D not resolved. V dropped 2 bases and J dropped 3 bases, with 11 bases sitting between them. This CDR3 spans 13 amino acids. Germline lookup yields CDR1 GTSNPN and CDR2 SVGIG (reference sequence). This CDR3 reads CAWSPRRDYEQYF. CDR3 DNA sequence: TGTGCCTGGAGTCCTCGTCGAGACTACGAGCAGTACTTC.

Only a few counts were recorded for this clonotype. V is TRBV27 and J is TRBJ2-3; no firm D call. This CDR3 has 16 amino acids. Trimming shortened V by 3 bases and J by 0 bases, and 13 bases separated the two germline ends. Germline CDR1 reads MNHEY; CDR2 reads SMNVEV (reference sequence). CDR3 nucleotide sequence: TGTGCCAGCAGTTTCCGGTCTGGCCCGAGCACAGATACGCAGTATTTT. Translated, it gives CASSFRSGPSTDTQYF.

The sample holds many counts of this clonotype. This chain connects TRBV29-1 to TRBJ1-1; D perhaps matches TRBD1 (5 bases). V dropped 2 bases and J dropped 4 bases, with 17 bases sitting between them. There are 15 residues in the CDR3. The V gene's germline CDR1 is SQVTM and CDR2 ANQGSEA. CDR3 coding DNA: TGCAGCGTTGAAACCACCCGGGGCCAAGGCACTGAAGCTTTCTTT. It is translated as CSVETTRGQGTEAFF.

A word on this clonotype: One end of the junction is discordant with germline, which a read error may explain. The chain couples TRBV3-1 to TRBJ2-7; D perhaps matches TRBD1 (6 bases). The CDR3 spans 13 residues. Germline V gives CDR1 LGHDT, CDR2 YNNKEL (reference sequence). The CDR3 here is CASSQKSGTPFHF. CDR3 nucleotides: TGTGCCAGCAGCCAGAAATCCGGGACACCCTTCCACTTC.

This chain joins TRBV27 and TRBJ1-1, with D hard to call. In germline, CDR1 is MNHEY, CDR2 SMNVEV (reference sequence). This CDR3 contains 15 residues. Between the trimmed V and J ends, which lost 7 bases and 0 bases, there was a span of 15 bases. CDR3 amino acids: CASTKNQELNTEAFF. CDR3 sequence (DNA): TGTGCCAGCACAAAAAACCAGGAGCTGAACACTGAAGCTTTCTTT.

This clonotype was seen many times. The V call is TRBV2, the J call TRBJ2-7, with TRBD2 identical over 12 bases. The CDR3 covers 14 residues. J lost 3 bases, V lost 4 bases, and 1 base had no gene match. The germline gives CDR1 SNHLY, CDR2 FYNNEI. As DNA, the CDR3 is TGTGCCAGCAGTGGACTAGCGGGAGACTACGAGCAGTACTTC. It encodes CASSGLAGDYEQYF.

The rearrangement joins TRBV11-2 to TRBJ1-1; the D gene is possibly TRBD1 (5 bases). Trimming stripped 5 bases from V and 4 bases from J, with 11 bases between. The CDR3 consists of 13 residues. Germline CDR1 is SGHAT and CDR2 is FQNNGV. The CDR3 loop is CASSREGSTEAFF. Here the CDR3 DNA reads TGTGCCAGCAGCCGAGAGGGGAGCACTGAAGCTTTCTTT.

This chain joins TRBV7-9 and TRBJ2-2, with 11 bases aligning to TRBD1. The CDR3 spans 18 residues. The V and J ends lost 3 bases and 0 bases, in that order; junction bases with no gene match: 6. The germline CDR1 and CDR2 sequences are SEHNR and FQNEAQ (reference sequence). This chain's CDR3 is CASSFRTGGSANTGELFF. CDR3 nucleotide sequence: TGTGCCAGCAGCTTCAGGACAGGGGGCTCCGCGAACACCGGGGAGCTGTTTTTT.